These 15 T cell receptor beta chains originate from one sample sequenced in a study of blood T cell repertoires in COVID-19. The method was immunoSEQ multiplex PCR; TCRdb's version includes in-frame clones alone and lacks a portion of them. The table shows 120,000 or so clones, with around four fifths occurring only once. Sequenced input: peripheral blood. The receptors derive from a man aged 55-75 years with acute or convalescent COVID-19.

The chain employs TRBV19 and TRBJ2-7; D call uncertain. The CDR3 runs 13 residues. Trimming pared 3 bases from V and 2 bases from J, leaving 8 bases between. The germline CDR1 and CDR2 sequences are LNHDA and SQIVND (reference sequence). CDR3 sequence: CASSMSKTYEQYF. Written as DNA, the CDR3 is TGTGCCAGTAGTATGAGCAAGACCTACGAGCAGTACTTC.

This chain's CDR3 is CASSLTGSPLHF. The CDR3 DNA follows: TGTGCCAGCAGCCTAACAGGTTCACCCCTCCACTTT. The genes are TRBV13 and TRBJ1-6, with D perhaps matching TRBD1 (5 bases). Trimming left V 5 bases short and J 9 bases short, with 8 bases between. The germline V gene has CDR1 PRHDT and CDR2 FYEKMQ (reference sequence). The CDR3 contains 12 residues.

This chain links TRBV7-9 with TRBJ2-7; TRBD1 might be the D (6 bases). The CDR3 is 12 residues long. Trimming removed 5 bases at V and 8 bases at J, with 13 bases between. The germline gives CDR1 SEHNR, CDR2 FQNEAQ (reference sequence). In DNA form, the CDR3 reads TGTGCCAGCAGCATACTACAGGGTCAGCAGTACTTC. Translating gives CASSILQGQQYF.

This sequence joins TRBV2 and TRBJ2-1; TRBD2 matches 12 bases. The junction had 2 bases not matched to a gene; V was cut back by 2 bases and J by 9 bases. The CDR3 length is 14 residues. The V gene's germline CDR1 is SNHLY and CDR2 FYNNEI. The CDR3 sequence: CASSERLAGVEQFF. CDR3 nucleotide sequence: TGTGCCAGCAGTGAAAGACTAGCGGGAGTTGAGCAGTTCTTC. Variable domain in full (rest from reference TRBV2 and TRBJ2-1): EPEVTQTPSHQVTQMGQEVILRCVPISNHLYFYWYRQILGQKVEFLVSFYNNEISEKSEIFDDQFSVERPDGSNFTLKIRSTKLEDSAMYFCASSERLAGVEQFFGPGTRLTVL.

The rearrangement uses TRBV27 and TRBJ2-2; 8 bases are a match to TRBD1. Germline CDR1 is MNHEY and CDR2 is SMNVEV (reference sequence). J was trimmed by 3 bases and V by 5 bases; bases with no gene match: 5. The CDR3 consists of 15 residues. The CDR3 coding sequence is TGTGCCAGCAGTCGGGACAGGATCGACACCGGGGAGCTGTTTTTT. It yields the protein CASSRDRIDTGELFF.

A few counts support this clone. The V and J genes are TRBV6-2 or TRBV6-3 and TRBJ1-5; 7 nucleotides agree with TRBD1. V trimming: 0 bases; J trimming: 0 bases; junction bases outside the gene matches: 14. The length of the CDR3 is 20 residues. Germline V gene sequence: CDR1 MNHEY, CDR2 SVGEGT. As DNA, the CDR3 is TGTGCCAGCAGTTACTCTCGAACCTGGGACAGCATCTATAGCAATCAGCCCCAGCATTTT. Protein product: CASSYSRTWDSIYSNQPQHF.

The V call is TRBV30, the J call TRBJ2-7, with a tentative D call TRBD2 (6 bases). The CDR3 loop spans 15 amino acids. Trimming shortened V by 2 bases and J by 2 bases, and 16 bases separated the two germline ends. The V gene's germline CDR1 is GTSNPN and CDR2 SVGIG (reference sequence). The CDR3 coding sequence is TGTGCCTGGAGTCCAGATGGGACTGCGACCTACGAGCAGTACTTC. Its translation is CAWSPDGTATYEQYF.

V gene TRBV11-2 combines with J gene TRBJ2-1; D possibly corresponds to TRBD1 (6 bases). The germline V gene encodes CDR1 SGHAT and CDR2 FQNNGV. Trimming left V 4 bases short and J 2 bases short, with 15 bases between. CDR3 length equals 16 residues. CDR3 bases: TGTGCCAGCAGCTCCCACAGGGTAGGGGCCTACAATGAGCAGTTCTTC. It codes for CASSSHRVGAYNEQFF.

This chain uses TRBV28 with TRBJ1-5; D ambiguous. Looked up from germline, CDR1 is MDHEN and CDR2 is SYDVKM. CDR3 length: 12 residues. Trimming removed 4 bases from V and 7 bases from J, with 8 bases in between. The CDR3 nucleotides are TGTGCCAGCAGTTCCCACATCCAGCCCCAGCATTTT. It is translated as CASSSHIQPQHF.

The CDR3 coding sequence is TGTGCCAGCAGCCCGTTGCCCTTCCGCATCCTCGTAGCATTGAACACTGAAGCTTTCTTT. Amino acids: CASSPLPFRILVALNTEAFF. This chain links TRBV21-1 with TRBJ1-1. TRBV21-1 is annotated as a pseudogene. This CDR3 is built from 20 residues.

This clone was detected only a few times. The V call is TRBV2, the J call TRBJ1-1; D remains ambiguous. From germline, CDR1 is SNHLY and CDR2 FYNNEI. The CDR3 extends over 15 amino acids. Trimming stripped 0 bases from V and 10 bases from J, with 18 bases between. The CDR3 sequence: CASSEARARVRVAFF. Written as DNA, the CDR3 is TGTGCCAGCAGTGAAGCAAGGGCGAGGGTAAGGGTAGCTTTCTTT.

This rearrangement joins TRBV7-6 to TRBJ2-3; TRBD1 might be the D (6 bases). Trimming shortened V by 1 base and J by 2 bases, and 10 bases separated the two germline ends. From germline, CDR1 is SGHVS and CDR2 FNYEAQ. The CDR3 has 15 residues. CDR3 bases: TGTGCCAGCAGCTTAGAGTACAGGGACACAGATACGCAGTATTTT. Its protein product is CASSLEYRDTDTQYF.

The V call is TRBV14, the J call TRBJ2-1; tentatively, D is TRBD2 (6 bases). Trimming cost V 5 bases and J 5 bases, with 22 bases left between them. Germline V gene data show CDR1 as SGHDN and CDR2 as FVKESK. This CDR3 has 17 amino acids. The CDR3 DNA reads TGTGCCAGCAGCTTAATTGTGGGGGGTCATGTGAACAATGAGCAGTTCTTC. It yields the protein CASSLIVGGHVNNEQFF. Full variable domain (outside the CDR3, taken from reference TRBV14 and TRBJ2-1): EAGVTQFPSHSVIEKGQTVTLRCDPISGHDNLYWYRRVMGKEIKFLLHFVKESKQDESGMPNNRFLAERTGGTYSTLKVQPAELEDSGVYFCASSLIVGGHVNNEQFFGPGTRLTVL.

The rearrangement links TRBV4-1 to TRBJ2-7; 8 nucleotides match TRBD1. After removal of 0 bases from V and 1 base from J, the junction contained 5 bases not matched to a gene. Germline CDR1 MGHRA, CDR2 YSYEKL. The CDR3 is made up of 16 amino acids. CDR3 in amino acids: CASSQERQGASYEQYF. The CDR3 coding sequence is TGCGCCAGCAGCCAAGAAAGGCAGGGGGCATCCTACGAGCAGTACTTC.

This rearrangement joins TRBV19 to TRBJ1-5, with TRBD1 matching over 7 bases. The CDR3 totals 14 residues. Germline CDR1 is LNHDA and CDR2 is SQIVND (reference sequence). The J segment lost 9 bases and the V segment lost 8 bases, leaving 13 bases of the junction unmatched. CDR3 sequence: CASRDGQALSPQHF. The CDR3 DNA follows: TGTGCCAGTCGTGACGGACAGGCCCTATCGCCCCAGCATTTT.